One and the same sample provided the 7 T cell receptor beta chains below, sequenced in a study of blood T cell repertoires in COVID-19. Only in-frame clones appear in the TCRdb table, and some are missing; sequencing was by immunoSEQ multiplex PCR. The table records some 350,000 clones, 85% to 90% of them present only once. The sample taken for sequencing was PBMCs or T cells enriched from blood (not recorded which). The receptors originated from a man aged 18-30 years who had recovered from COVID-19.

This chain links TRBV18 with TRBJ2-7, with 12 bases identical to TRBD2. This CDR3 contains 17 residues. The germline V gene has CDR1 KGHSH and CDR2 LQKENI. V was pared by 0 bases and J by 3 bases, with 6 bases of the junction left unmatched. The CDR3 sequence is CASSPPLRLAGVYEQYF. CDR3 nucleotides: TGTGCCAGCTCACCACCACTCCGACTAGCGGGAGTCTACGAGCAGTACTTC. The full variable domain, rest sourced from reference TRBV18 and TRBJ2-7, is NAGVMQNPRHLVRRRGQEARLRCSPMKGHSHVYWYRQLPEEGLKFMVYLQKENIIDESGMPKERFSAEFPKEGPSILRIQQVVRGDSAAYFCASSPPLRLAGVYEQYFGPGTRLTVT.

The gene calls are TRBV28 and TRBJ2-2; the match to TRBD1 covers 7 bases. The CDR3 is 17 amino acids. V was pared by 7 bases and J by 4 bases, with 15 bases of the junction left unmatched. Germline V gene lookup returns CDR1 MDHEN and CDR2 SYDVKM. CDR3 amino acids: CASTLPGFGTVTGELFF. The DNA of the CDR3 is TGTGCCAGCACCCTACCCGGTTTTGGGACAGTCACCGGGGAGCTGTTTTTT.

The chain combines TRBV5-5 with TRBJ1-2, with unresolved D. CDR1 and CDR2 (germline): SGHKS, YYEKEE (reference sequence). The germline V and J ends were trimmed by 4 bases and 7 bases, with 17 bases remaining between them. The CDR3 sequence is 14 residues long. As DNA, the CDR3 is TGTGCCAGCAGCGCGTGGGAGGGCGCGCCTGGCTACACCTTC. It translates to CASSAWEGAPGYTF.

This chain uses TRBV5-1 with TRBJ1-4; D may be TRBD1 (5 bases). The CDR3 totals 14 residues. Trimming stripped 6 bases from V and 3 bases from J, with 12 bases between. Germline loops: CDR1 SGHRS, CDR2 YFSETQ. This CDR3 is CASTAGHPNEKLFF. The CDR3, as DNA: TGCGCCAGCACGGCAGGACACCCTAATGAAAAACTGTTTTTT.

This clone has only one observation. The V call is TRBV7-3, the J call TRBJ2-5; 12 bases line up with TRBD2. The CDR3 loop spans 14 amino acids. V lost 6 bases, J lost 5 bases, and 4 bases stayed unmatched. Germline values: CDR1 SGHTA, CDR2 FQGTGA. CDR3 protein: CASSPSGREETQYF. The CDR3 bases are TGTGCCAGCAGTCCTAGCGGGAGGGAGGAGACCCAGTACTTC.

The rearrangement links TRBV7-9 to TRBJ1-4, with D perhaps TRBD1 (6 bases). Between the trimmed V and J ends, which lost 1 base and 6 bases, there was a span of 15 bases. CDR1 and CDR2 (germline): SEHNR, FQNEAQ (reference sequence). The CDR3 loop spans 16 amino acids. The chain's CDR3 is CASSLEKDRSDEKLFF. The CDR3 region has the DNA TGTGCCAGCAGCTTAGAAAAGGACAGATCAGATGAAAAACTGTTTTTT. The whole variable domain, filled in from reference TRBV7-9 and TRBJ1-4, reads DTGVSQNPRHKITKRGQNVTFRCDPISEHNRLYWYRQTLGQGPEFLTYFQNEAQLEKSRLLSDRFSAERPKGSFSTLEIQRTEQGDSAMYLCASSLEKDRSDEKLFFGSGTQLSVL.

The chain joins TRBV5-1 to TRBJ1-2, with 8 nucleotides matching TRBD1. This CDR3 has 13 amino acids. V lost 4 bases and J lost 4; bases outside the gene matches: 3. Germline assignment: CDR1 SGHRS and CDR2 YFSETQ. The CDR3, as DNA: TGCGCCAGCAGCCGACAGGGGTTCTATGGCTACACCTTC. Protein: CASSRQGFYGYTF.